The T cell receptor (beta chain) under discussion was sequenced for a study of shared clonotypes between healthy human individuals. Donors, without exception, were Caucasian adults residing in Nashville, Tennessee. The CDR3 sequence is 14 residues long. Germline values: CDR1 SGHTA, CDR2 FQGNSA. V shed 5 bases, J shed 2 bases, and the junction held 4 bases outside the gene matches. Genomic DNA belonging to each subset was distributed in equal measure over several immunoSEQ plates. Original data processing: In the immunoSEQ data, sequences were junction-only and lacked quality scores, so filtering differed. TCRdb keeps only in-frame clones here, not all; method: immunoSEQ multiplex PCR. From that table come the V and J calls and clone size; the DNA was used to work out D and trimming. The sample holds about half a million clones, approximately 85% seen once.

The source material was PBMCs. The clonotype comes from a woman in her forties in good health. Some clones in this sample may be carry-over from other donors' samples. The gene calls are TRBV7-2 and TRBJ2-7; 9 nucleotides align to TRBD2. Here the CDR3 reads CASSPTSGTYEQYF. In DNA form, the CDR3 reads TGTGCCAGCAGCCCGACTAGCGGTACCTACGAGCAGTACTTC.